This T cell receptor beta chain was captured by sequencing in a study of Graves' ophthalmopathy and Graves' hyperthyroidism. The authors defined stable hyperthyroidism as no ophthalmopathy within 18 months of follow-up. Excluded: other autoimmune disease, uncontrolled infection, pregnancy or lactation. A diagnosis was made from clinical symptoms together with serum thyroxine, TRAb, thyroid ultrasound and orbital computed tomography. From RNA, the CDR3 regions of TCR beta chains were amplified and sequenced. Scientists carried out first-round RT-PCR using HTBI primers and then a second-round multiplex PCR. TCRdb itself ran the multiplex PCR reads through MiXCR, one entry per CDR3 protein. Of about 620,000 distinct CDR3 sequences listed, 22% are singletons. The CDR3 has 12 amino acids. Looked up from germline, CDR1 is MNHNS and CDR2 is SASEGT. V dropped 8 bases and J dropped 6 bases, with 11 bases sitting between them.

This clonotype was sampled from a young woman with stable Graves' hyperthyroidism. Some clones in this sample may be carry-over from other donors' samples. Specimen: peripheral blood. V is TRBV6-1 and J is TRBJ1-5; D is unresolved. The DNA for the CDR3 is TGTGCCAGCCGGACCGAACCTCAGCCCCAGCATTTT. Translated: CASRTEPQPQHF.